The clone carrying this T cell receptor (beta chain) appeared many times. The sample is drawn from a study of identical twins. Trimming removed 3 bases from V and 6 bases from J, with 12 bases in between. CDR1 is LGHDT and CDR2 is YNNKEL in the germline V gene (reference sequence). The CDR3 has 13 residues. Using its own MiXCR run on the 5' RACE reads, TCRdb lists one record per CDR3 protein. Of 200,000 to 250,000 distinct CDR3 sequences listed, 6.5% to 8.5% are singletons. These same records also appear under a second study, on yellow fever vaccine responses in identical twins.

The chain couples TRBV3-1 to TRBJ2-7; a possible D gene is TRBD1 (6 bases). Sequencing input: memory (CD45RO+) T cells sorted from blood. The source of this sequence is a woman under 30 in good health. The CDR3 DNA reads TGTGCCAGCAGCCACAGGGGACCATCCGAGCAGTACTTC. It yields the protein CASSHRGPSEQYF.